This TCR beta chain was documented in a study of CD8 T cells in Susac syndrome. It was negative isolation that provided the CD8+ and CD4+ T cells, whereas TEMRA cells were enriched by FACS. Reverse transcription of about 0.45 to 1 ug RNA was carried out with random hexamers. TCRdb used MiXCR to reprocess the immunoSEQ multiplex PCR reads, holding one entry per CDR3 protein. The table lists 150,000 or so distinct CDR3 sequences, roughly 95% of them singletons. This receptor was taken from a human donor in good health. The sequencing input was CD4+ T cells from PBMCs.

The CDR3 bases are TGTGCCTGGAGTGGCCTGGGCGGGGTAAAGACCCAGTACTTC. Its protein is CAWSGLGGVKTQYF. The chain joins TRBV30 to TRBJ2-5; possibly TRBD2 for D (6 bases). Deletions cut 1 base from V and 6 bases from J, with 15 bases between. CDR3 size: 14 residues. Germline V lookup: CDR1 GTSNPN, CDR2 SVGIG (reference sequence).